This T cell receptor beta chain was captured by sequencing in a study of monozygotic twins with inflammatory bowel disease. Overall study results and limits: Similarity of repertoires did not differ between concordant and discordant twins, possibly from limited power. Sharing of clonotypes with others was lower in IBD patients than in healthy twins, and this was especially so with disease activity.

Germline CDR1 reads WNHNN; CDR2 reads SYGVQD (reference sequence). The CDR3 runs to 15 residues. Worth noting for this clonotype: Its antigen is unidentified.

UMIs were attached via template switching, each with a 6-nucleotide sample barcode. Two nested PCRs, about 15 and 9 cycles, amplified TCRalpha and TCRbeta cDNA. Reanalyzing the 5' RACE reads, TCRdb keeps one entry per CDR3 protein, without DNA. The sample is made up of about 300,000 distinct CDR3 sequences, and the top ten hold roughly 5.2% of it. This sequence joins TRBV10-1 and TRBJ2-5; TCRdb gives TRBD1 as the D gene, but with no DNA this cannot be confirmed. This TCR was sampled from a human donor with ulcerative colitis or Crohn's disease, or a healthy co-twin of an affected twin (not recorded which). What was sequenced was blood. The CDR3 here is CASSDGGTSQETQYF.